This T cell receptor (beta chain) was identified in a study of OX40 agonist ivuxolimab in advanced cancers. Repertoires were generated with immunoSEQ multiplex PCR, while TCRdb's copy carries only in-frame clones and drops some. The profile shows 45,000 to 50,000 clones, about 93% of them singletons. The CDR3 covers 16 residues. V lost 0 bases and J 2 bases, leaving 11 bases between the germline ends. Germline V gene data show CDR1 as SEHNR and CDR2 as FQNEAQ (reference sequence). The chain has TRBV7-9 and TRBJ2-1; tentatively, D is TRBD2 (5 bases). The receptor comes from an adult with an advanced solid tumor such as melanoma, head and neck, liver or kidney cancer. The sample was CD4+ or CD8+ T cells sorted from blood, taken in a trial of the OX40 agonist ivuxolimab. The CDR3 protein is CASSLALSRAYNEQFF. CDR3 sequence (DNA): TGTGCCAGCAGCTTAGCTCTCTCGCGGGCCTACAATGAGCAGTTCTTC.